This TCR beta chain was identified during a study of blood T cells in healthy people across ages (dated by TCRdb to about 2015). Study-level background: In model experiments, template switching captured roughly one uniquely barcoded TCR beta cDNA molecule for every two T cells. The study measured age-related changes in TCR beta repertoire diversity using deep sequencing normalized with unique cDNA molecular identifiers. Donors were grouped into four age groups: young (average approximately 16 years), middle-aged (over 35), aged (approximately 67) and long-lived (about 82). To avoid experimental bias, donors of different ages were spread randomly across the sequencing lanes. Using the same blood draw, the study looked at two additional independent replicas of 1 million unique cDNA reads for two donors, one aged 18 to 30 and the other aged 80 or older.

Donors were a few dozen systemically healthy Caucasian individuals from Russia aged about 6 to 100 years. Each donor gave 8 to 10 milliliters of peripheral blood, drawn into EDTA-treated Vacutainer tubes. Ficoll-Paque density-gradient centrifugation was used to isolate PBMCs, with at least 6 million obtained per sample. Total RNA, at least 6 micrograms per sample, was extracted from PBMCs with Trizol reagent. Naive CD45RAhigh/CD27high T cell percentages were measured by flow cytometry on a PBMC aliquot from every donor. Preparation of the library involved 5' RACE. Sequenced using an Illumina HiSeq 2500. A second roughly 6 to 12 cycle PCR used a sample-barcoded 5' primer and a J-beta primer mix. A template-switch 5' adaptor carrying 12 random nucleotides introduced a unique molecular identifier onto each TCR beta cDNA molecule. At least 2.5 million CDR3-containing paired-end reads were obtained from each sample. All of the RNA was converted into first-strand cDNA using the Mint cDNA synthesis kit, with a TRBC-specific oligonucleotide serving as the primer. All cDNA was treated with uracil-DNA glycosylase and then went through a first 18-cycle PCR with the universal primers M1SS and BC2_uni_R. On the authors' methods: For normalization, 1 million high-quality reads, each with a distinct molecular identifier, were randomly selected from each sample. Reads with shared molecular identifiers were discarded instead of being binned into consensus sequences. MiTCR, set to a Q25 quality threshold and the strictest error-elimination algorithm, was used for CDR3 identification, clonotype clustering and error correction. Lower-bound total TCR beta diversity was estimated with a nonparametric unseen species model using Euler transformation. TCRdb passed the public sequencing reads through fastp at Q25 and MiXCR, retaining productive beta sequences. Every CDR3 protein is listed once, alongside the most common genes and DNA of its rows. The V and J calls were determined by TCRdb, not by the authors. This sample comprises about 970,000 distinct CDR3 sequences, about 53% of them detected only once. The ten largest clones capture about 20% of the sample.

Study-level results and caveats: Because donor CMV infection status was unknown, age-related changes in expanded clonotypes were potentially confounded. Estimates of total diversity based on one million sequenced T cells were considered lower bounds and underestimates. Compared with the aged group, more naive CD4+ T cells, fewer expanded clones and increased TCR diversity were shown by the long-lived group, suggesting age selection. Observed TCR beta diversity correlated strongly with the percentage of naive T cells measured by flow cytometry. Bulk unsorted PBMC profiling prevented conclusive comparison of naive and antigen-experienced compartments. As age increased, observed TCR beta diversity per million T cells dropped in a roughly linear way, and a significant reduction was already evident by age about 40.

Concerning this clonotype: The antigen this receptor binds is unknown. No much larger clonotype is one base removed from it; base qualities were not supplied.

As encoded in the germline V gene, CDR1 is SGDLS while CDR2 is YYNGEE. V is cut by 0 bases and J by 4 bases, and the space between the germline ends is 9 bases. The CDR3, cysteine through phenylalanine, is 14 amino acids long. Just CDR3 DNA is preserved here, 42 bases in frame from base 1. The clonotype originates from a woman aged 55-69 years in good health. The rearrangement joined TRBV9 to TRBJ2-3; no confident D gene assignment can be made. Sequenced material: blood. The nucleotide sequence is TGTGCCAGCAGCGTAGCCCTTCTTTCAGATACGCAGTATTTT. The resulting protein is CASSVALLSDTQYF.